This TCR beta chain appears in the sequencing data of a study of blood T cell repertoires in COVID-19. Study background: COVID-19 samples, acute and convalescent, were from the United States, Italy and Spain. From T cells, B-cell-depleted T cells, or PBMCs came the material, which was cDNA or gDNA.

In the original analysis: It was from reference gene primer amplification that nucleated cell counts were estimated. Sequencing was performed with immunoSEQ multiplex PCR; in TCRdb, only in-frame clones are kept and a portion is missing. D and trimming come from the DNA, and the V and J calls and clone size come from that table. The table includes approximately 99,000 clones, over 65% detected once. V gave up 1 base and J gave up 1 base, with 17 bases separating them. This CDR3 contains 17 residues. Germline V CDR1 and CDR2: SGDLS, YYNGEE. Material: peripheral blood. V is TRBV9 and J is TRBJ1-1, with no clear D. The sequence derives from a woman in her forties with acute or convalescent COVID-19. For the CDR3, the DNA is TGTGCCAGCAGCGTAACACCGCGGCTAGGGAGGAACACTGAAGCTTTCTTT. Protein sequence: CASSVTPRLGRNTEAFF.